This entry lists 16 T cell receptor beta chains sequenced from one sample in a study of cytomegalovirus exposure and HLA in healthy donors. 60 Vbeta and 13 Jbeta primers were used in PCR. TCRdb's table, derived via immunoSEQ multiplex PCR, lists solely in-frame clones and lacks some. The sample has around 210,000 clones, and its top ten clones hold about 1.1%. Sequences were obtained from PBMCs. Receptors originate from a girl aged 2 to 10 in good health and CMV-seropositive.

The J gene is TRBJ2-6, the V gene TRBV7-6; 9 nucleotides agree with TRBD1. The CDR3 has 16 residues. The V segment lost 6 bases and the J segment 2 bases; nucleotides outside the gene matches: 5. CDR1 is SGHVS, CDR2 FNYEAQ, per germline. Here the CDR3 DNA reads TGTGCCAGCAGTTTCACAGGGGGCGCTGGGGCCAACGTCCTGACTTTC. Translation gives CASSFTGGAGANVLTF. Full variable domain (outside the CDR3, taken from reference TRBV7-6 and TRBJ2-6): GAGVSQSPRYKVTKRGQDVALRCDPISGHVSLYWYRQALGQGPEFLTYFNYEAQQDKSGLPNDRFSAERPEGSISTLTIQRTEQRDSAMYRCASSFTGGAGANVLTFGAGSRLTVL.

This chain links TRBV6-5 with TRBJ2-1; 10 nucleotides line up with TRBD2. With V trimmed by 5 bases and J by 6 bases, 7 bases remained unmatched. The CDR3 is 15 residues long. Germline V CDR1 and CDR2: MNHEY, SVGAGI. The CDR3: CASSISSGSLNEQFF. The CDR3 DNA follows: TGTGCCAGCAGTATATCTAGCGGGAGTCTCAATGAGCAGTTCTTC.

The CDR3 DNA reads as TGTGCCAGTTCCGTCAGTGGAAACACCATATATTTT. Protein sequence: CASSVSGNTIYF. The rearrangement uses TRBV19 and TRBJ1-3; D not certain. This CDR3 spans 12 amino acids. Germline CDR1 LNHDA, CDR2 SQIVND (reference sequence). The germline V and J ends were trimmed by 8 bases and 3 bases, with 8 bases remaining between them.

CDR3 coding DNA: TGTGCCGGCGGGGCCTCGGGCTACACCTTC. As protein: CAGGASGYTF. The chain is built from TRBV2 and TRBJ1-2; weak D call: TRBD1 (5 bases). The CDR3 spans 10 residues. The V gene's germline CDR1 is SNHLY and CDR2 FYNNEI. V dropped 11 bases and J dropped 8 bases, with 12 bases sitting between them.

The rearrangement joins TRBV10-3 to TRBJ2-1; TRBD2 matches 8 bases. This CDR3 contains 13 residues. The V and J ends lost 5 bases and 10 bases, in that order; junction bases with no gene match: 7. Germline-derived CDR1 and CDR2 are ENHRY and SYGVKD. As DNA, the CDR3 is TGTGCCATCAGTCTAGCGGGCGAGGGAGAGCAGTTCTTC. Its translation: CAISLAGEGEQFF.

This rearrangement joins TRBV19 to TRBJ1-5; 9 bases are a match to TRBD1. Germline CDR1 is LNHDA and CDR2 is SQIVND (reference sequence). V gave up 5 bases and J gave up 9 bases; unmatched junction bases: 11. This CDR3 has 15 residues. The CDR3 region is CASSSGTGNIWPQHF. The CDR3 region has the DNA TGTGCCAGTAGTTCCGGGACAGGGAACATCTGGCCCCAGCATTTT.

The chain has TRBV5-1 and TRBJ1-1; 10 bases are shared with TRBD1. Germline V gene sequence: CDR1 SGHRS, CDR2 YFSETQ. This CDR3 has 15 residues. V lost 4 bases to trimming and J lost 6 bases; unmatched junction nucleotides: 9. The CDR3 here is CASSIPTGGSSEAFF. The CDR3 bases are TGCGCCAGCAGCATCCCGACAGGGGGCTCCTCTGAAGCTTTCTTT.

The chain uses TRBV7-9 and TRBJ2-7, with D hard to call. The CDR3 loop spans 14 amino acids. Germline loops: CDR1 SEHNR, CDR2 FQNEAQ (reference sequence). V was shortened by 0 bases and J by 2 bases, with 8 bases between the two germline ends. In DNA, the CDR3 is TGTGCCAGCAGCTTAGCAGCGAATACCTACGAGCAGTACTTC. Translation: CASSLAANTYEQYF.

The chain links TRBV5-8 to TRBJ1-2; TRBD1 might be the D (6 bases). The V gene's germline CDR1 is SGHTS and CDR2 YDEGEE. Trimming shortened V by 3 bases and J by 3 bases, and 18 bases separated the two germline ends. CDR3 size: 16 residues. CDR3 nucleotide sequence: TGTGCCAGCAGCTCACGCTTACAGGGAAGAGACTATGGCTACACCTTC. Its translation: CASSSRLQGRDYGYTF.

The chain recombines TRBV2 with TRBJ2-3, with 9 bases identical to TRBD2. This CDR3 is built from 16 residues. The germline V gene encodes CDR1 SNHLY and CDR2 FYNNEI. Trimming took 3 bases from V and 3 from J; bases not matched to a gene: 7. The CDR3 DNA sequence: TGTGCCAGCAGTGACGAAGGCGGGAGGGGAACAGATACGCAGTATTTT. It yields the protein CASSDEGGRGTDTQYF.

The chain couples TRBV7-9 to TRBJ1-1; 10 positions agree with TRBD1. This CDR3 spans 17 amino acids. J lost 1 base, V lost 3 bases, and 8 bases had no gene match. Germline CDR1 SEHNR, CDR2 FQNEAQ (reference sequence). The CDR3 is CASSFNPRTGGNTEAFF. CDR3 coding DNA: TGTGCCAGCAGCTTCAATCCTAGGACAGGGGGGAACACTGAAGCTTTCTTT.

J is TRBJ2-6 and V is TRBV10-3, with unresolved D. Looked up from germline, CDR1 is ENHRY and CDR2 is SYGVKD. The CDR3 loop spans 16 amino acids. Trimming removed 5 bases from V and 2 bases from J, with 13 bases in between. In DNA, the CDR3 is TGTGCCATCAGTCAGGTCCCAATCACTGGGGCCAACGTCCTGACTTTC. It encodes CAISQVPITGANVLTF.

This sequence joins TRBV30 and TRBJ1-3; D gene uncertain. V dropped 4 bases and J dropped 4 bases, with 11 bases sitting between them. The CDR3 has 13 residues. Germline values: CDR1 GTSNPN, CDR2 SVGIG (reference sequence). CDR3 amino acids: CAWKQPLGNTIYF. Written as DNA, the CDR3 is TGTGCCTGGAAACAACCTCTGGGAAACACCATATATTTT.

The rearrangement uses TRBV5-1 and TRBJ2-7, with TRBD2 identical over 12 bases. V lost 4 bases to trimming and J lost 5 bases; unmatched junction nucleotides: 16. This CDR3 comprises 18 residues. Germline CDR1 SGHRS, CDR2 YFSETQ. For the CDR3, the DNA is TGCGCCAGCAGCCCCCTCGGCTCGACTAGCGGGAGAGCGGACGAGCAGTACTTC. The encoded protein is CASSPLGSTSGRADEQYF.

J is TRBJ1-1 and V is TRBV5-1; tentative D call: TRBD1 (5 bases). The germline V and J ends were trimmed by 0 bases and 6 bases, with 9 bases remaining between them. This CDR3 contains 13 residues. Germline CDR1 SGHRS, CDR2 YFSETQ. The CDR3 nucleotides read TGCGCCAGCAGCTTGGTTGGAGGGGCTGAAGCTTTCTTT. This translates into CASSLVGGAEAFF.

The genes are TRBV27 and TRBJ1-5; D gene uncertain. Germline values: CDR1 MNHEY, CDR2 SMNVEV (reference sequence). Deletions cut 4 bases from V and 1 base from J, with 32 bases between. CDR3 length: 22 amino acids. CDR3 sequence (DNA): TGTGCCAGCAGTTCCCAATCTATTAAAAAAAGCGGTCGCAATTCAAGCAATCAGCCCCAGCATTTT. It codes for CASSSQSIKKSGRNSSNQPQHF.